The 13 T cell receptor beta chains listed next were all sequenced from one sample in a study of CD8 T cells in ankylosing spondylitis. The study, taken as a whole, reports: Characteristic of ankylosing spondylitis blood, it appeared, was a TCR beta motif comprising about eight highly homologous variants.

TCRdb processed the 5' RACE reads anew with MiXCR; each CDR3 protein has one entry. The sample has fewer than 500,000 distinct CDR3 sequences, roughly 26% seen once; the top ten hold roughly 1%. Their specific antigens are unknown. The sample was blood, either unsorted or a sorted T cell fraction (not recorded which). All receptors derive from a male donor with ankylosing spondylitis.

This clonotype was observed a few times. The rearrangement joins TRBV24-1 to TRBJ2-1; 8 positions match TRBD2. The V segment lost 4 bases and the J segment 0 bases; nucleotides outside the gene matches: 10. CDR3 size: 18 residues. Germline CDR1 KGHDR, CDR2 SFDVKD. In nucleotides, the CDR3 is TGTGCCACCAGTGACTTAAGACCCGGGACTAGCTCCTACAATGAGCAGTTCTTC. This translates into CATSDLRPGTSSYNEQFF.

The rearrangement uses TRBV12-3 or TRBV12-4 and TRBJ1-2; D unresolved. The CDR3 extends over 12 amino acids. V was cut by 6 bases and J by 6 bases, with 11 bases left in between. The CDR3: CASSPLGDGYTF. The CDR3 DNA reads as TGTGCCAGCAGCCCCCTAGGCGATGGCTACACCTTC.

This clonotype was counted ten times or more. This rearrangement joins TRBV3-1 to TRBJ2-1; D perhaps matches TRBD2 (6 bases). The CDR3 has 17 amino acids. Trimming stripped 4 bases from V and 2 bases from J, with 18 bases between. Germline CDR1 reads LGHDT; CDR2 reads YNNKEL (reference sequence). The CDR3 loop reads CASSPFSGFKAYNEQFF. In DNA form, the CDR3 reads TGTGCCAGCAGCCCATTTAGCGGATTTAAGGCCTACAATGAGCAGTTCTTC.

A few counts support this clonotype. J is TRBJ2-3 and V is TRBV24-1, with a tentative D call TRBD2 (6 bases). The CDR3 runs to 19 residues. Germline V CDR1 and CDR2: KGHDR, SFDVKD. Trimming stripped 5 bases from V and 2 bases from J, with 25 bases between. CDR3 residues: CATSVGGFRDDPSTDTQYF. Here the CDR3 DNA reads TGTGCCACCAGTGTTGGGGGGTTCCGCGACGACCCTTCCACAGATACGCAGTATTTT.

The J gene is TRBJ2-2, the V gene TRBV7-2; TRBD2 matches 9 bases. V shed 0 bases, J shed 4 bases, and the junction held 3 bases outside the gene matches. CDR3 length: 16 amino acids. The germline V gene encodes CDR1 SGHTA and CDR2 FQGNSA. DNA of the CDR3: TGTGCCAGCAGCTTAGCGTCACTAGCGGGCACCGGGGAGCTGTTTTTT. Residues: CASSLASLAGTGELFF.

This clonotype was recorded a few times. The rearrangement joins TRBV19 to TRBJ2-6; D tentatively fits TRBD1 or TRBD2 (6 bases each). V lost 1 base and J lost 0, with 16 bases in between. In germline, CDR1 is LNHDA, CDR2 SQIVND (reference sequence). This CDR3 contains 19 residues. CDR3 nucleotides: TGTGCCAGTAGTATAGCGCTCGGGGGCACCCGCTCTGGGGCCAACGTCCTGACTTTC. It translates to CASSIALGGTRSGANVLTF.

V is TRBV9 and J is TRBJ2-1, with 11 nucleotides matching TRBD2. Germline-derived CDR1 and CDR2 are SGDLS and YYNGEE. J lost 5 bases, V lost 2 bases, and 6 bases had no gene match. The CDR3 covers 16 residues. The CDR3 DNA is TGTGCCAGCAGCGTTATAGCGGGAGGGGACCACAATGAGCAGTTCTTC. It codes for CASSVIAGGDHNEQFF.

This clonotype was recorded many times. The rearrangement joins TRBV4-2 to TRBJ2-3; tentatively, D is TRBD1 (6 bases). The CDR3 contains 18 residues. Germline CDR1 reads LGHNA; CDR2 reads YNFKEQ. Trimming removed 0 bases from V and 0 bases from J, with 16 bases in between. The DNA for the CDR3 is TGTGCCAGCAGCCAAGATTTGAGAACAGGGTCTAGCACAGATACGCAGTATTTT. It translates to CASSQDLRTGSSTDTQYF.

The V call is TRBV5-1, the J call TRBJ2-4, with 7 bases matching TRBD1. J gave up 7 bases and V 3 bases, and 4 bases lay outside the gene matches. The CDR3 runs 13 residues. Germline V gives CDR1 SGHRS, CDR2 YFSETQ. CDR3 in DNA: TGCGCCAGCAGCTCTGGCAGGGGGAACATTCAGTACTTC. Protein sequence: CASSSGRGNIQYF. Complete variable domain (other parts from reference TRBV5-1 and TRBJ2-4): KAGVTQTPRYLIKTRGQQVTLSCSPISGHRSVSWYQQTPGQGLQFLFEYFSETQRNKGNFPGRFSGRQFSNSRSEMNVSTLELGDSALYLCASSSGRGNIQYFGAGTRLSVL.

This clonotype has only a few counts. The chain uses TRBV20-1 and TRBJ2-3; 7 nucleotides agree with TRBD2. V was clipped by 3 bases and J by 2 bases; unmatched bases: 11. The CDR3 loop spans 16 amino acids. Germline V gene data show CDR1 as DFQATT and CDR2 as SNEGSKA (reference sequence). The CDR3 protein is CSAREGAGFYTDTQYF. CDR3 in DNA: TGCAGTGCTAGGGAAGGAGCGGGGTTTTACACAGATACGCAGTATTTT.

This clonotype was recorded a few times. This chain uses TRBV15 with TRBJ2-5; D is perhaps TRBD1 (6 bases). Trimming took off 6 bases at V and 4 bases at J, with 15 bases between the two ends. CDR3 length: 14 residues. Germline CDR1 reads LNHNV; CDR2 reads YYDKDF (reference sequence). CDR3 sequence (DNA): TGTGCCACCAGTTCCAGCCTGGGGGCAGAGACCCAGTACTTC. Amino acids: CATSSSLGAETQYF.

V is TRBV29-1 and J is TRBJ2-5; possible D gene TRBD2, 6 bases. The CDR3 consists of 14 residues. The V end was cut by 3 bases, the J end by 2 bases, with 13 bases between. Germline assignment: CDR1 SQVTM and CDR2 ANQGSEA. CDR3 nucleotide sequence: TGCAGCGTTGACCTCTTCGGGGGACAAGAGACCCAGTACTTC. It is translated as CSVDLFGGQETQYF.

This clonotype has more than one count but fewer than ten. This chain uses TRBV5-6 with TRBJ1-4; weak D call: TRBD1 (5 bases). This CDR3 comprises 14 residues. Trimming removed 0 bases at V and 7 bases at J, with 10 bases between. Germline V CDR1 and CDR2: SGHDT, YYEEEE. CDR3 protein: CASSLGDSPEKLFF. The DNA of the CDR3 is TGTGCCAGCAGCTTGGGAGACAGCCCTGAAAAACTGTTTTTT.